This T cell receptor beta chain appears in the sequencing data of a study of monozygotic twins with inflammatory bowel disease. Notes on the study in general: Clonotype overlap with others was lower in IBD patients than in healthy twins, a difference that was greatest with disease activity.

The germline CDR1 and CDR2 sequences are MNHEY and SVGEGT. This CDR3 has 14 amino acids. With respect to this clonotype: Its matching antigen is unknown.

Template switching added UMIs carrying a 6-nucleotide sample barcode. TCRdb re-called the 5' RACE reads and gives one entry per CDR3 protein, without DNA. The table counts 110,000 to 150,000 distinct CDR3 sequences; around 1.2% lies in the top ten. Blood samples measuring more than 2 ml were taken per donor. Material: blood. The chain joins TRBV6-2 or TRBV6-3 to TRBJ1-5; there is no DNA to check the TCRdb D call of TRBD1. The source is a human donor with ulcerative colitis or Crohn's disease, or a healthy co-twin of an affected twin (not recorded which). This CDR3 reads CASNQGPLNQPQHF.